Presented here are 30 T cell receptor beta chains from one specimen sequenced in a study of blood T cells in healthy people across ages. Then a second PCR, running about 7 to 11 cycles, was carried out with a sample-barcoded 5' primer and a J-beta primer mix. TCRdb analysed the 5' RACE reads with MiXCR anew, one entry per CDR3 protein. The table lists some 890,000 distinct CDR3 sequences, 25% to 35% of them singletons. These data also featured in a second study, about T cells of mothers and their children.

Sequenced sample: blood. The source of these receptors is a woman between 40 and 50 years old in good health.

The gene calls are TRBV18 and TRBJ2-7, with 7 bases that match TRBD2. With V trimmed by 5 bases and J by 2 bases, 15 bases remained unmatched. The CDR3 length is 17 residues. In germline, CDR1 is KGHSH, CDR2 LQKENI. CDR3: CASSSKGRGTTTYEQYF. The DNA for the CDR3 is TGTGCCAGCTCATCTAAGGGCCGGGGGACTACTACCTACGAGCAGTACTTC.

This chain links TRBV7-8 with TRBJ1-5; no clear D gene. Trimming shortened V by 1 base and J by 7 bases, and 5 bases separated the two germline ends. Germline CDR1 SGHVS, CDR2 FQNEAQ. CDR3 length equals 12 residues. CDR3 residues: CASSLERQPQHF. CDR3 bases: TGTGCCAGCAGCTTAGAGAGACAGCCCCAGCATTTT.

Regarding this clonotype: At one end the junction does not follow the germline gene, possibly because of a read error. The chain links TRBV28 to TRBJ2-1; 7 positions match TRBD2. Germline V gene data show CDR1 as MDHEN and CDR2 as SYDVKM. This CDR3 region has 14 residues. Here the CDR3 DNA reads TGTGCCGGCAGTACGGGGGGCTCCTACAATGAGCAGTTCTTC. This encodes CAGSTGGSYNEQFF.

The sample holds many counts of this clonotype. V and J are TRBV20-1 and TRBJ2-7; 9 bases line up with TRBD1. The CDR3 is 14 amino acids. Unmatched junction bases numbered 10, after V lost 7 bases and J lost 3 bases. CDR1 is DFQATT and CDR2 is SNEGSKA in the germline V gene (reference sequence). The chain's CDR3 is CSVNPDRGLYEQYF. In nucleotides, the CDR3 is TGCAGTGTAAACCCGGACAGGGGCCTCTACGAGCAGTACTTC.

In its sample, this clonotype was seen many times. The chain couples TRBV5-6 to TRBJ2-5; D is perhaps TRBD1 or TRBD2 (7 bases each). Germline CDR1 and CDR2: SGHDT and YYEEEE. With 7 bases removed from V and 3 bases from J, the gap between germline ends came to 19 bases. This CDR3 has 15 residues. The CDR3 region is CASSPDRRGKETQYF. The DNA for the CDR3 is TGTGCCAGCTCACCGGACAGGCGGGGGAAAGAGACCCAGTACTTC.

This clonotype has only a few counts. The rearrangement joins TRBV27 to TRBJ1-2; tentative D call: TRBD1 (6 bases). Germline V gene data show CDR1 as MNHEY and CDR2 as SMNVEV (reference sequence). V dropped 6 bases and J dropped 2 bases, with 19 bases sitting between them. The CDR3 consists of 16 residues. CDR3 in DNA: TGTGCCAGCAGCCCGATCGTCCTGGGACACAACTATGGCTACACCTTC. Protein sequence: CASSPIVLGHNYGYTF.

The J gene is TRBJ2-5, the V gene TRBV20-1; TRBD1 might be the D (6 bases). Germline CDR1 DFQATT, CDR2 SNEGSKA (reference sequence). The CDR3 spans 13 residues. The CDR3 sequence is CSKKQGETETQYF. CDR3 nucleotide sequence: TGCAGCAAAAAACAGGGTGAAACGGAGACCCAGTACTTC.

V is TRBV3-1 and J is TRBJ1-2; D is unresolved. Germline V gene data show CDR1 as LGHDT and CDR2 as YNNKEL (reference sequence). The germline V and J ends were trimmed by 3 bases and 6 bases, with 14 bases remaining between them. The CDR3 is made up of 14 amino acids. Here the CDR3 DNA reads TGTGCCAGCAGCCAGGCTTTAAGGAGTAATGGCTACACCTTC. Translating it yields CASSQALRSNGYTF.

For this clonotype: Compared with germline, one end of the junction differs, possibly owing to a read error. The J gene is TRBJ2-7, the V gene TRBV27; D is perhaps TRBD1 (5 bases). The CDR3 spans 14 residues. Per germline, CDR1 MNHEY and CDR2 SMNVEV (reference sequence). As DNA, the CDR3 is TGTGCCAGCAGTTTGGTAGGGGCGGCTTACGGGCAGTACTTC. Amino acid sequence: CASSLVGAAYGQYF.

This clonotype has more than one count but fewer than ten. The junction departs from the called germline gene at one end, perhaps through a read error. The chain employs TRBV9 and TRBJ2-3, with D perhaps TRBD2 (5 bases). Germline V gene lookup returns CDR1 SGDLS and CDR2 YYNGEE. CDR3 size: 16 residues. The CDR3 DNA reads TGCGCCAGCAGCGTAGAGGCGGGCAAAAGCACAGATACGCAGTATTTT. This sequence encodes CASSVEAGKSTDTQYF.

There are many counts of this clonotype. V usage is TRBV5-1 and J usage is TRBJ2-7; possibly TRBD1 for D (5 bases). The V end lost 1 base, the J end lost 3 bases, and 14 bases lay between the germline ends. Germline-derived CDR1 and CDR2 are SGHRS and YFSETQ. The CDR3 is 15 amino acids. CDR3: CASSLMQGTGYEQYF. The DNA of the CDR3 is TGCGCCAGCAGCTTGATGCAGGGAACTGGCTACGAGCAGTACTTC.

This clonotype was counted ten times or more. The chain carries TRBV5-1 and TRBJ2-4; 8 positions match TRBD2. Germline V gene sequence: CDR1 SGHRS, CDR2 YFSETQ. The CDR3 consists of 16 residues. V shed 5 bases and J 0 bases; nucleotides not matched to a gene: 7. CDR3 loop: CASRPTSGLAKNIQYF. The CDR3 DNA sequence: TGCGCCAGCAGACCTACTAGCGGCTTAGCCAAAAACATTCAGTACTTC. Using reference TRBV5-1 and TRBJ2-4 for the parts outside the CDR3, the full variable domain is KAGVTQTPRYLIKTRGQQVTLSCSPISGHRSVSWYQQTPGQGLQFLFEYFSETQRNKGNFPGRFSGRQFSNSRSEMNVSTLELGDSALYLCASRPTSGLAKNIQYFGAGTRLSVL.

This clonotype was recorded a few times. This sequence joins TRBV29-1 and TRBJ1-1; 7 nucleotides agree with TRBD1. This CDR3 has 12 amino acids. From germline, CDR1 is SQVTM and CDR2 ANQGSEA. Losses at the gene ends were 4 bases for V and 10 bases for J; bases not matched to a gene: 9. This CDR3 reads CSVAIPTGRAFF. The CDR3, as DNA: TGCAGCGTTGCTATCCCGACAGGGAGAGCTTTCTTT.

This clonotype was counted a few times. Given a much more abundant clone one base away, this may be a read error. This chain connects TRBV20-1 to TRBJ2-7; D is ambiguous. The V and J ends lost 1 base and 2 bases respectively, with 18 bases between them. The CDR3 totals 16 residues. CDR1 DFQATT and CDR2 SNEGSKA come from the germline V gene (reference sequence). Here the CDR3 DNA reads TGCAGTGCTAGAGGGGCATTGTTCGCGGAGCCCTACGAGCAGTACTTC. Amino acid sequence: CSARGALFAEPYEQYF.

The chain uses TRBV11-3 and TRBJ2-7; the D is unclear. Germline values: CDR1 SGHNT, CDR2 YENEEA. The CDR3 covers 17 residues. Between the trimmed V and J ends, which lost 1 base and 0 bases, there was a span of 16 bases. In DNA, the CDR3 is TGTGCCAGCAGCTTAGTAGGCGGTACGAAGGACTCCTACGAGCAGTACTTC. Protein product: CASSLVGGTKDSYEQYF.

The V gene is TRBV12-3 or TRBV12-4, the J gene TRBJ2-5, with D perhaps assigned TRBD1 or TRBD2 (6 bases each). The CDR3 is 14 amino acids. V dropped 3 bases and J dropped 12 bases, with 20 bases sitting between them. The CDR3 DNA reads TGTGCCAGCAGTTTTGTGGCGGAGGGGGGACCAAAGTACTTC. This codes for CASSFVAEGGPKYF.

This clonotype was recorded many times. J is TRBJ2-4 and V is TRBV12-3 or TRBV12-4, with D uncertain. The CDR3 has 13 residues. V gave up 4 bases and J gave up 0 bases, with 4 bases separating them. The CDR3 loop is CASSSVAKNIQYF. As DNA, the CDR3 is TGTGCCAGCAGTTCTGTAGCCAAAAACATTCAGTACTTC.

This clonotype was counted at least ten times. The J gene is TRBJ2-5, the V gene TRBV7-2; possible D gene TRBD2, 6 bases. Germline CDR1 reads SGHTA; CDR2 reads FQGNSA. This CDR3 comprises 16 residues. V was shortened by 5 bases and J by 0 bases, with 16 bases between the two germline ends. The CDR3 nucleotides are TGTGCCAGCAGCGCCTACCCCCGGGGGTACCAAGAGACCCAGTACTTC. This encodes CASSAYPRGYQETQYF.

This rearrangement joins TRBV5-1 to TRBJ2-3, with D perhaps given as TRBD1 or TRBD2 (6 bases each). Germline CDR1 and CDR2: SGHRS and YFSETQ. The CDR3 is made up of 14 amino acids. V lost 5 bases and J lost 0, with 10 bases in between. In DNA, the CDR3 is TGCGCCAGCAGGCCGGGGGCTAGCACAGATACGCAGTATTTT. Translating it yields CASRPGASTDTQYF.

Here the CDR3 DNA reads TGTGCCAGCAGCCCAACCCCAGGGTACGGCCCAGATACGCAGTATTTT. Amino acids: CASSPTPGYGPDTQYF. The V and J genes are TRBV7-9 and TRBJ2-3, with a tentative D call TRBD1 (5 bases). The CDR3 sequence is 16 residues long. CDR1 and CDR2 from the germline V gene are SEHNR and FQNEAQ (reference sequence). V gave up 5 bases and J gave up 4 bases, with 19 bases separating them.

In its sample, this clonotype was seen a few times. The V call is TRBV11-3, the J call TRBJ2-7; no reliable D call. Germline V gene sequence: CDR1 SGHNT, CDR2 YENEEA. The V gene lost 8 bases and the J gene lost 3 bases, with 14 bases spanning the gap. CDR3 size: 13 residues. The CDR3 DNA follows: TGTGCCAGCTCTCTAGGTCCTTACTACGAGCAGTACTTC. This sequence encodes CASSLGPYYEQYF.

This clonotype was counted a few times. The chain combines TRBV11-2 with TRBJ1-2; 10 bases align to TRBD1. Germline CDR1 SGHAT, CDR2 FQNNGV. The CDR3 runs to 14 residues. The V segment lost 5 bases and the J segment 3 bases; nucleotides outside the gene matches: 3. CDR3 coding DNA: TGTGCCAGCAGCCGGGACAGGGGCGACTATGGCTACACCTTC. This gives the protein CASSRDRGDYGYTF.

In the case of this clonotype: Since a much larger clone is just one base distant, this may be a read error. The chain's CDR3 is CASSWEGTSYEQYF. The DNA for the CDR3 is TGCGCCAGCAGCTGGGAGGGTACCTCCTACGAGCAGTACTTC. The chain has TRBV5-1 and TRBJ2-7; 7 positions agree with TRBD2. J lost 0 bases, V lost 3 bases, and 3 bases had no gene match. This CDR3 has 14 residues. Germline V gives CDR1 SGHRS, CDR2 YFSETQ.

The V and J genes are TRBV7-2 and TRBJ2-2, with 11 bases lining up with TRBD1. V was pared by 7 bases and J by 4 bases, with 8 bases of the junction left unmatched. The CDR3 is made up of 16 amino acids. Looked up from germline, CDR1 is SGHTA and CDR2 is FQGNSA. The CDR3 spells CASNVDRGRSTGELFF. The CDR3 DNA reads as TGTGCCAGCAACGTGGACAGGGGGCGTAGCACCGGGGAGCTGTTTTTT.

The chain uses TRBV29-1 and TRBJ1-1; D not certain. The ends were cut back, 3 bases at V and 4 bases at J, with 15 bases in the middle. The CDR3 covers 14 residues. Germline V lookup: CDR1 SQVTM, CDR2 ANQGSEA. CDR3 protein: CSVESSERVTEAFF. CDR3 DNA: TGCAGCGTTGAGAGTAGCGAACGGGTCACTGAAGCTTTCTTT.

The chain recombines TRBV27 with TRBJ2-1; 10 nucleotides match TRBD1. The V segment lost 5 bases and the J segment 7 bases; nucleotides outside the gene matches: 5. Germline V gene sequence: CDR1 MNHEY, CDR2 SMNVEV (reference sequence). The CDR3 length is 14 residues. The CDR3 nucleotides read TGTGCCAGCAGTCCGAAGGGACAGGGGAATGAGCAGTTCTTC. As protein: CASSPKGQGNEQFF.

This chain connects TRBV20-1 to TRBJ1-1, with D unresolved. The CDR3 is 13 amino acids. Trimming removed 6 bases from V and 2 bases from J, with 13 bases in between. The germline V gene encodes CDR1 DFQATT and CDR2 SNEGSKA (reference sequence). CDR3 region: CSASGPINTEAFF. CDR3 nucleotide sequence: TGCAGTGCCTCGGGTCCTATAAACACTGAAGCTTTCTTT.

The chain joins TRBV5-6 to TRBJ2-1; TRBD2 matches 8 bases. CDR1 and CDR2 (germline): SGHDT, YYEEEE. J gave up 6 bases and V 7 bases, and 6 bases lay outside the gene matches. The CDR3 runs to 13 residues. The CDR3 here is CASQTGGLNEQFF. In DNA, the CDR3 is TGTGCCAGCCAGACGGGGGGGCTCAATGAGCAGTTCTTC.

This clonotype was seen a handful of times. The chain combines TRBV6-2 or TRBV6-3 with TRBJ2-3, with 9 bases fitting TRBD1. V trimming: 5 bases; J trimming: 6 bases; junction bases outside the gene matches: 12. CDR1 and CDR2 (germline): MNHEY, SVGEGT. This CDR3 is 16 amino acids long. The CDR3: CASSGPRDRVRDTQYF. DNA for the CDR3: TGTGCCAGCAGTGGCCCTCGGGACAGGGTCAGGGATACGCAGTATTTT.

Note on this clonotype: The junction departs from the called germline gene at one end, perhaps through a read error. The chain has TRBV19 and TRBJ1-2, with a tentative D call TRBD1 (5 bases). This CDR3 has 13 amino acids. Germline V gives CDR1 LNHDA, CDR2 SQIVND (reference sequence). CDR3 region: CACSGRGDYGYTF. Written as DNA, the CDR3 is TGTGCCTGTAGTGGCCGGGGGGACTATGGCTACACCTTC.